These T cell receptor beta chains were read from a single sample in a study of neurological immune-mediated disorders. Using its own MiXCR run on the 5' RACE reads, TCRdb lists one record per CDR3 protein. The sample shows tens of thousands of distinct CDR3 sequences, about 9.4% of them seen only once. Sequenced input: PBMCs. These TCRs come from a man aged 45-65 years in good health. CDR3s include the opening cysteine and the closing phenylalanine or tryptophan. The D gene is left open where the match is weak. Clone sizes are given selectively: once, few, many, or a class where the clone is expanded.

>NA|TRBV20-1|many|TRBJ2-1
CSATFGRSFSYNEQFF
TGCAGTGCTACCTTCGGCCGCTCGTTCTCCTACAATGAGCAGTTCTTC
>TRBD1|TRBV5-1|many|TRBJ1-2
CASSAGQGDYGYTF
TGCGCCAGCAGCGCTGGACAGGGGGACTATGGCTACACCTTC
>NA|TRBV20-1|many|TRBJ1-5
CSASSTNQPQHF
TGCAGTGCTAGCTCAACCAATCAGCCCCAGCATTTT
>TRBD2|TRBV6-2/TRBV6-3|NA|TRBJ2-7
CDSTGTSGTYEQDF
TGTGACAGCACCGGGACTAGCGGAACCTACGAGCAGGACTTC
>TRBD2|TRBV5-1|many|TRBJ2-2
CASSLRLAGATGELFF
TGCGCCAGCAGCCTAAGACTAGCGGGAGCCACCGGGGAGCTGTTTTTT
>NA|TRBV12-3/TRBV12-4|many|TRBJ2-7
CASSSQGQYEQYF
TGTGCCAGCAGTAGTCAGGGGCAGTACGAGCAGTACTTC
>NA|TRBV7-8|many|TRBJ2-1
CASSPYGTLGSHEQFF
TGTGCCAGCAGCCCCTACGGGACCCTCGGGTCCCATGAGCAGTTCTTC
>NA|TRBV7-9|many|TRBJ1-5
CASSTGNQPQHF
TGTGCCAGCAGCACAGGAAATCAGCCCCAGCATTTT
>TRBD1|TRBV12-3/TRBV12-4|many|TRBJ2-5
CASSLTGGTGGKETQYF
TGTGCCAGCAGTCTCACGGGAGGGACAGGGGGCAAAGAGACCCAGTACTTC
>NA|TRBV6-5|many|TRBJ2-5
CASIHPRRDSYQETQYF
TGTGCCAGCATTCACCCTAGGCGGGACTCGTACCAAGAGACCCAGTACTTC
>NA|TRBV5-1|many|TRBJ2-7
CASSLVLGYEQYF
TGCGCCAGCAGCTTGGTTTTGGGTTACGAGCAGTACTTC
>TRBD1|TRBV7-9|many|TRBJ2-1
CASSHGYRDRGSNEQFF
TGTGCCAGCAGCCATGGGTATAGGGACAGGGGATCAAATGAGCAGTTCTTC
>TRBD2|TRBV12-3/TRBV12-4|many|TRBJ2-1
CASSFRSSGSYNEQFF
TGTGCCAGCAGTTTTAGATCTAGCGGGTCCTACAATGAGCAGTTCTTC
>TRBD1|TRBV20-1|many|TRBJ1-5
CSAREGQGAQPQHF
TGCAGTGCTAGAGAAGGACAGGGGGCTCAGCCCCAGCATTTT
>NA|TRBV5-1|many|TRBJ1-6
CASSLSWGPSYNSPLHF
TGCGCCAGCAGCTTATCGTGGGGGCCCTCCTATAATTCACCCCTCCACTTT
>TRBD2|TRBV4-2|many|TRBJ2-2
CASSRRSGLAGRITGELFF
TGTGCCAGCAGCCGCCGAAGTGGACTAGCGGGACGGATTACCGGGGAGCTGTTTTTT
>TRBD2|TRBV6-2/TRBV6-3|many|TRBJ2-1
CASRPQGGSGSYNEQFF
TGTGCCAGCAGGCCGCAGGGAGGGTCGGGCTCCTACAATGAGCAGTTCTTC
>TRBD2|TRBV7-2|many|TRBJ2-1
CASSGGLAGYEQFF
TGTGCCAGCAGCGGGGGACTAGCTGGCTATGAGCAGTTCTTC
>NA|TRBV24-1|NA|TRBJ2-3
CATWGPGGAGKDTHYF
TGTGCCACTTGGGGCCCGGGGGGCGCCGGGAAAGATACGCACTATTTT
>NA|TRBV25-1|many|TRBJ1-1
CASSDSSQNTEAFF
TGTGCCAGCAGTGATTCCAGCCAGAACACTGAAGCTTTCTTT
>NA|TRBV5-1|many|TRBJ1-2
CASSLAGVNGYTF
TGCGCCAGCAGCTTGGCCGGAGTTAATGGCTACACCTTC
>NA|TRBV3-1|many|TRBJ1-1
CASTQANTEAFF
TGTGCCAGTACCCAGGCGAACACTGAAGCTTTCTTT
>NA|TRBV28|many|TRBJ2-2
CASRWGSGGELFF
TGTGCCAGCAGGTGGGGGTCTGGCGGGGAGCTGTTTTTT
>NA|TRBV7-9|many|TRBJ2-1
CASSLGTDGFNEQFF
TGTGCCAGCAGCTTAGGGACAGACGGGTTCAATGAGCAGTTCTTC
>NA|TRBV6-5|many|TRBJ2-3
CASSYGNPDTQYF
TGTGCCAGCAGTTACGGGAACCCCGATACGCAGTATTTT
>NA|TRBV28|many|TRBJ2-6
CATSTSANVLTF
TGTGCCACAAGCACATCGGCCAACGTCCTGACTTTC
>TRBD1|TRBV12-3/TRBV12-4|many|TRBJ2-3
CASSLGQGFTDTQYF
TGTGCCAGCAGCCTAGGACAGGGTTTCACAGATACGCAGTATTTT
>NA|TRBV6-5|NA|TRBJ2-2
CVSTTGLAWGTGELFF
TGTGTCAGCACCACGGGGCTAGCGTGGGGAACCGGGGAGCTGTTTTTT
>NA|TRBV28|many|TRBJ1-3
CASSQTADTIYF
TGTGCCAGCAGCCAAACGGCGGACACCATATATTTT
>TRBD2|TRBV29-1|many|TRBJ2-7
CSVEDPTGGPYEQYF
TGCAGCGTTGAAGATCCGACGGGAGGGCCGTACGAGCAGTACTTC
>NA|TRBV20-1|NA|TRBJ1-5
CSATGRNNQPQHF
TGCAGTGCTACGGGACGGAACAATCAGCCCCAGCATTTT
>NA|TRBV12-3/TRBV12-4|many|TRBJ2-5
CASSFSLGASQETQYF
TGTGCCAGCAGTTTTTCCCTCGGGGCGAGCCAAGAGACCCAGTACTTC
>NA|TRBV12-3/TRBV12-4|many|TRBJ2-5
CASRPSQGPETQYF
TGTGCCAGCAGGCCGTCACAGGGACCAGAGACCCAGTACTTC
>TRBD2|TRBV5-1|many|TRBJ2-2
CASSLQGHASGASRELFF
TGCGCCAGCAGCTTACAGGGGCACGCTAGCGGGGCGTCCCGGGAGCTGTTTTTT
>NA|TRBV20-1|many|TRBJ2-5
CSASPTKETQYF
TGCAGTGCTAGTCCCACAAAAGAGACCCAGTACTTC
>NA|TRBV7-2|many|TRBJ1-5
CASSPRNQPQHF
TGTGCCAGCAGCCCCCGAAATCAGCCCCAGCATTTT
>TRBD1|TRBV12-3/TRBV12-4|many|TRBJ2-1
CASSLGGQGDWNEQFF
TGTGCCAGCAGTTTAGGGGGACAGGGAGATTGGAATGAGCAGTTCTTC